These T cell receptor beta chains were read from a single sample in a study of T-cell memory formation after mild COVID-19. Using its own MiXCR run on the 5' RACE reads, TCRdb lists one record per CDR3 protein. The sample lists roughly 600,000 distinct CDR3 sequences; around 17% were seen once. Sequenced: PBMCs or a T cell subset sorted from them (not recorded which). These receptors originate from an adult woman who had mild COVID-19 (a few samples of this study predate the infection). Cell type and time point are not known. Both conserved end residues are part of each CDR3. D genes are given only for firm matches. Some rows mark clone size as missing; the rest say once, few, many or name a class of expanded clone.

>TRBJ1-4|14|TRBV6-5|once|TRBD1
TGTGCCAGCAGTTACGACAGGGTCAGGGAAAAACTGTTTTTT
CASSYDRVREKLFF
>TRBJ2-7|14|TRBV7-2|NA|NA
TGTGCCAGCAGCTTGGTCGGGTATTCCTACGAGCAGTACTTC
CASSLVGYSYEQYF
>TRBJ2-7|16|TRBV9|NA|NA
TGTGCCAGCAGCGTAGGATGGGTTTCAGGGGCCTACGAGCAGTACTTC
CASSVGWVSGAYEQYF
>TRBJ2-7|16|TRBV20-1|many|TRBD2
TGCAGTGCGACGGGACTAGCGGGAGCAGCGGGTTACGAGCAGTACTTC
CSATGLAGAAGYEQYF
>TRBJ2-1|13|TRBV15|NA|TRBD1
TGTGCCACCAGCAGAGTAGGGGGCGATGAGCAGTTCTTC
CATSRVGGDEQFF
>TRBJ2-2|14|TRBV4-2|few|NA
TGTGCCAGCAGCCAAAGTAACAGGGAGCGAGAGCTGTTTTTT
CASSQSNRERELFF
>TRBJ2-3|18|TRBV20-1|NA|TRBD2
TGCAGTGCCCCACCGGGAGGGGTTTTAGCTACTAGCACAGATACGCAGTATTTT
CSAPPGGVLATSTDTQYF
>TRBJ2-7|14|TRBV12-3/TRBV12-4|NA|TRBD2
TGTGCCAGCAGTTTCCATAGCGGGAGCAACGAGCAGTACTTC
CASSFHSGSNEQYF
>TRBJ2-6|15|TRBV12-3/TRBV12-4|few|NA
TGTGCCAGCAAAATGGACGGCTCTGGGGCCAACGTCCTGACTTTC
CASKMDGSGANVLTF
>TRBJ2-1|18|TRBV6-2/TRBV6-3|many|TRBD2
TGTGCCAGCAGTTACTCCCCCCCTACTAGCGGTATATACAATGAGCAGTTCTTC
CASSYSPPTSGIYNEQFF
>TRBJ2-1|16|TRBV7-3|few|TRBD2
TGTGCCAGCAGCTTATCATCGTCGGGAGGGTACAATGAGCAGTTCTTC
CASSLSSSGGYNEQFF
>TRBJ2-5|14|TRBV6-6|few|TRBD1
TGTGCCAGCAGTTACTCGACAGGGCAGGAGACCCAGTACTTC
CASSYSTGQETQYF
>TRBJ1-2|17|TRBV9|few|TRBD1
TGTGCCAGCAGCCCGAGCCCAACAGACAGGGACGGCTATGGCTACACCTTC
CASSPSPTDRDGYGYTF
>TRBJ2-3|12|TRBV29-1|NA|NA
TGCAGCGTGGAAGGAGCGGCAGATACGCAGTATTTT
CSVEGAADTQYF
>TRBJ1-1|13|TRBV27|NA|NA
TGTGCCAGCAGTTTAACTCGTAACACTGAAGCTTTATTT
CASSLTRNTEALF
>TRBJ1-6|13|TRBV30|NA|NA
TGTGCCTGGAGTGTACACGCGGGTTCACCCCTCCACTTT
CAWSVHAGSPLHF
>TRBJ1-5|12|TRBV24-1|NA|NA
TGTGCCATCAGTGCGGGGAATGAGCCCCAGCATTTT
CAISAGNEPQHF
>TRBJ2-1|23|TRBV11-3|NA|NA
TGTGCCAGCAGCTTAAATATCGAGGTTTCGCGGGCCGTCCGTGGAGGGCTTTACAATGAGCAGTTCTTC
CASSLNIEVSRAVRGGLYNEQFF
>TRBJ1-5|13|TRBV20-1|NA|NA
TGCAGTGCCCTGGGGGGGGGCAATCAGCCCCAGCATTTT
CSALGGGNQPQHF
>TRBJ2-3|13|TRBV4-1|few|NA
TGCGCCAGCGCGGTGGGGGCAACGGATACGCAGTATTTT
CASAVGATDTQYF
>TRBJ2-1|15|TRBV30|few|NA
TGTGCCTGGAGCGCAGACTATCGCTCCTACAATGAGCAGTTCTTC
CAWSADYRSYNEQFF
>TRBJ1-1|16|TRBV6-6|NA|NA
TGTGCCAGCACCAACCCCCCCCGAGTGAGGGACACTGAAGCTTTCTTT
CASTNPPRVRDTEAFF
>TRBJ2-7|16|TRBV5-8|NA|NA
TGTGCCAGCAGCTGGCCCGGACAGTCCAATTTCTACGAGCAGTACTTC
CASSWPGQSNFYEQYF
>TRBJ2-5|13|TRBV12-3/TRBV12-4|few|NA
TGTGCCAGCAGCTCGCTAGAACGAGAGACCCAGTACTTC
CASSSLERETQYF
>TRBJ2-7|12|TRBV12-3/TRBV12-4|NA|NA
TGTGCCAGCAGTTTATTCCGTTACGAGCAGTACTTC
CASSLFRYEQYF
>TRBJ2-2|15|TRBV25-1|few|TRBD1
TGTGCCAGCAGTATCCAGACAGGGGCGCCCGGGGAGCTGTTTTTT
CASSIQTGAPGELFF
>TRBJ2-1|16|TRBV12-3/TRBV12-4|many|TRBD2
TGTGCCAGCAGTCCCCCGACTAGCGGGAGATCCAATGAGCAGTTCTTC
CASSPPTSGRSNEQFF
>TRBJ1-1|13|TRBV29-1|NA|TRBD1
TGCAGCGCCAGGACAGGGGTGAACACTGAAGCTTTCTTT
CSARTGVNTEAFF
>TRBJ2-5|15|TRBV5-4|NA|NA
TGTGCCAGCAGCTTCTCGGACGCCCTCAAAGAGACCCAGTACTTC
CASSFSDALKETQYF
>TRBJ1-5|15|TRBV5-1|NA|NA
TGCGCCAGCAGCTTGGAAGGGGCCAGAGATCAGCCCCAGCATTTT
CASSLEGARDQPQHF
>TRBJ2-1|13|TRBV6-6|few|NA
TGTGCCAGCAGTCCCCGGGAATCCAATGAGCAGTTCTTC
CASSPRESNEQFF
>TRBJ2-2|15|TRBV5-1|many|TRBD2
TGCGCCAGCAGCTTGCTACTAGCGGAAACCGGGGAGCTGTTTTTT
CASSLLLAETGELFF
>TRBJ2-5|14|TRBV12-3/TRBV12-4|NA|TRBD2
TGTGCCAGCAGGGATACAGCGGGAGTAGAGACCCAGTACTTC
CASRDTAGVETQYF
>TRBJ2-1|17|TRBV6-6|NA|NA
TGTGCCAGCAGTCCTCGGGGGTTAATTGCAGGCTACAATGAGCAGTTCTTC
CASSPRGLIAGYNEQFF
>TRBJ2-3|14|TRBV24-1|few|NA
TGTGCCACCAGTGAAACAGGGTGGGCAGATACGCAGTATTTT
CATSETGWADTQYF
>TRBJ2-7|16|TRBV11-3|NA|NA
TGTGCCAGCAGCTTAGCCTTTGGGGCAGGACCCTACGAGCAGTACTTC
CASSLAFGAGPYEQYF
>TRBJ2-7|14|TRBV9|NA|TRBD2
TGTGCCAGCAGCGTCAGCGGGAAACCCTACGAGCAGTACTTC
CASSVSGKPYEQYF
>TRBJ1-5|15|TRBV12-3/TRBV12-4|many|NA
TGTGCCAGCAGTTTAGAGGGGATAGGCAATCAGCCCCAGCATTTT
CASSLEGIGNQPQHF
>TRBJ2-3|15|TRBV29-1|few|TRBD2
TGCAGCGTTTTCTTCCAGCGGGGGATCGCAGATACGCAGTATTTT
CSVFFQRGIADTQYF
>TRBJ2-7|13|TRBV27|NA|NA
TGTGCCAGCAGTTTAGGGCAGAAATACGAGCAGTACTTC
CASSLGQKYEQYF
>TRBJ1-1|15|TRBV27|few|NA
TGTGCCAGCAGTTTATCGGCAGCCCTGAACACTGAAGCTTTCTTT
CASSLSAALNTEAFF
>TRBJ2-5|19|TRBV4-3|many|TRBD2
TGCGCCAGCAGCCAAGATGCCGGACTAGGGCTCACAAGGGCAGAGACCCAGTACTTC
CASSQDAGLGLTRAETQYF
>TRBJ1-1|16|TRBV7-2|NA|NA
TGTGCCAGCAGTTTCCACGGGACTTCAGTGGACACTGAAGCTTTCTTT
CASSFHGTSVDTEAFF
>TRBJ2-3|13|TRBV9|NA|NA
TGTGCCAGCAGCGTAGACTCGGCAGATACGCAGTATTTT
CASSVDSADTQYF
>TRBJ2-7|16|TRBV10-3|NA|TRBD2
TGTGCCATCAGTGAGAGTTGGCTAGCGGGATCCTACGAGCAGTACTTC
CAISESWLAGSYEQYF
>TRBJ1-1|15|TRBV5-1|NA|NA
TGCGCCAGCAGCGCCAAGGGCGGGTCGTATACTGAAGCTTTCTTT
CASSAKGGSYTEAFF
>TRBJ1-1|13|TRBV5-1|once|NA
TGCGCCAGCGGATTAGAACCGAACACTGAAGCTTTCTTT
CASGLEPNTEAFF
>TRBJ1-1|15|TRBV7-9|NA|NA
TGTGCCAGCAGCCAAGGGTGGGTCGGCCGGGCTGAAGCTTTCTTT
CASSQGWVGRAEAFF
>TRBJ1-5|13|TRBV18|NA|NA
TGTGCCAGCTCACCAGAAGGTTATCAGCCCCAGCATTTT
CASSPEGYQPQHF
>TRBJ1-1|13|TRBV7-9|NA|NA
TGTGCCAGCAGCCCCGTTATGAACACTGAAGCTTTCTTT
CASSPVMNTEAFF